The 22 T cell receptor beta chains below all came from one sample that was sequenced in a study of blood T cell repertoires in COVID-19 (dated by TCRdb to between 2020 and 2021). Library construction relied on the immunoSEQ multiplex PCR assay. TCRdb carries this immuneACCESS record with in-frame sequences only. Its versions omit some clonotypes, under half of them owing to an unresolved V gene in the studies checked, with the rest unexplained. In all, the sample holds about 210,000 clones, and around 90% of those were seen once. The ten largest clones capture around 1.2% of the sample. The sequenced sample consisted of peripheral blood. These receptors originate from a man aged 25 to 40 with acute or convalescent COVID-19.

V gene TRBV7-3 combines with J gene TRBJ1-1; D not certain. CDR1 and CDR2 (germline): SGHTA, FQGTGA. Trimming shortened V by 4 bases and J by 0 bases, and 6 bases separated the two germline ends. The CDR3 has 13 amino acids. CDR3 region: CASSSGVNTEAFF. In DNA form, the CDR3 reads TGTGCCAGCAGCTCCGGGGTGAACACTGAAGCTTTCTTT.

This chain links TRBV2 with TRBJ1-2; 10 bases map to TRBD1. V trimming: 6 bases; J trimming: 4 bases; junction bases outside the gene matches: 5. The length of the CDR3 is 14 residues. The germline CDR1 and CDR2 sequences are SNHLY and FYNNEI. The CDR3 nucleotides read TGTGCCAGCAGGGCGGACAGGGGGGTCTATGGCTACACCTTC. Its protein is CASRADRGVYGYTF. The full variable domain, in which reference TRBV2 and TRBJ1-2 provide the parts outside the CDR3, is EPEVTQTPSHQVTQMGQEVILRCVPISNHLYFYWYRQILGQKVEFLVSFYNNEISEKSEIFDDQFSVERPDGSNFTLKIRSTKLEDSAMYFCASRADRGVYGYTFGSGTRLTVV.

The chain recombines TRBV10-3 with TRBJ1-1; possible D gene TRBD1, 6 bases. This CDR3 region has 11 residues. The germline V gene has CDR1 ENHRY and CDR2 SYGVKD. V was pared by 2 bases and J by 10 bases, with 8 bases between. This CDR3 is CAISERTVAFF. CDR3 coding DNA: TGTGCCATCAGTGAGAGGACAGTAGCTTTCTTT.

The V and J genes are TRBV14 and TRBJ2-1, with 13 bases aligning to TRBD2. Trimming removed 4 bases from V and 7 bases from J; junction bases left unmatched: 7. CDR1 is SGHDN and CDR2 is FVKESK in the germline V gene. The CDR3 extends over 16 amino acids. Written as DNA, the CDR3 is TGTGCCAGCAGCCCGCGGACTAGCGGGGGAGCAAATGAGCAGTTCTTC. This codes for CASSPRTSGGANEQFF.

V is TRBV29-1 and J is TRBJ1-3; no clear D gene. CDR3 length equals 14 residues. Germline CDR1 reads SQVTM; CDR2 reads ANQGSEA. The germline V and J ends were trimmed by 5 bases and 0 bases, with 11 bases remaining between them. CDR3 loop: CSVIGRDSGNTIYF. CDR3 sequence (DNA): TGCAGCGTTATAGGACGGGACTCTGGAAACACCATATATTTT.

The chain combines TRBV6-5 with TRBJ1-4; tentatively, D is TRBD1 (6 bases). The length of the CDR3 is 15 residues. Germline assignment: CDR1 MNHEY and CDR2 SVGAGI. V lost 7 bases and J 5 bases, leaving 17 bases between the germline ends. The CDR3 sequence: CASMVTGQTNEKLFF. In nucleotides, the CDR3 is TGTGCCAGCATGGTTACGGGACAAACCAATGAAAAACTGTTTTTT.

The genes are TRBV19 and TRBJ2-5, with 14 positions matching TRBD2. CDR3 size: 14 residues. Unmatched junction bases numbered 3, after V lost 8 bases and J lost 4 bases. Germline V gene lookup returns CDR1 LNHDA and CDR2 SQIVND (reference sequence). The CDR3 region has the DNA TGTGCCAGTGCCGGGACTAGCGGGGGAGAGACCCAGTACTTC. Residues: CASAGTSGGETQYF.

The genes are TRBV6-4 and TRBJ1-5; tentatively, D is TRBD1 (5 bases). Germline V lookup: CDR1 MRHNA, CDR2 SNTAGT. The CDR3 contains 15 residues. Trimming cost V 8 bases and J 0 bases, with 14 bases left between them. The CDR3 sequence is CASAGGAFSNQPQHF. CDR3 coding DNA: TGTGCCAGCGCCGGTGGGGCCTTTAGCAATCAGCCCCAGCATTTT.

V is TRBV29-1 and J is TRBJ1-2, with a weak D call TRBD1 (5 bases). This CDR3 spans 13 amino acids. Germline CDR1 and CDR2: SQVTM and ANQGSEA. Trimming removed 4 bases at V and 1 base at J, with 10 bases between. The CDR3 loop reads CSVGGGLNYGYTF. The CDR3 bases are TGCAGCGTTGGGGGGGGACTTAACTATGGCTACACCTTC.

V and J are TRBV5-5 and TRBJ2-2, with 7 nucleotides matching TRBD2. Germline V gene lookup returns CDR1 SGHKS and CDR2 YYEKEE (reference sequence). The V segment lost 2 bases and the J segment 3 bases; nucleotides outside the gene matches: 4. The CDR3 extends over 15 amino acids. The DNA for the CDR3 is TGTGCCAGCAGCTTTACTAGCGAGGACACCGGGGAGCTGTTTTTT. Translated: CASSFTSEDTGELFF.

The chain joins TRBV5-5 to TRBJ2-7; 9 nucleotides agree with TRBD1. Germline assignment: CDR1 SGHKS and CDR2 YYEKEE (reference sequence). Trimming removed 1 base from V and 1 base from J; junction bases left unmatched: 6. This CDR3 is 16 amino acids long. CDR3 region: CASSLFVGQGSYEQYF. The CDR3 DNA reads TGTGCCAGCAGCTTGTTTGTCGGACAGGGGTCCTACGAGCAGTACTTC.

The chain has TRBV5-1 and TRBJ2-7; a weak D match, TRBD2 (5 bases). The germline V gene has CDR1 SGHRS and CDR2 YFSETQ. The CDR3 consists of 12 residues. V was pared by 6 bases and J by 3 bases, with 10 bases between. CDR3 amino acids: CASIGISYEQYF. Written as DNA, the CDR3 is TGCGCCAGCATCGGGATCAGCTACGAGCAGTACTTC.

A note on this clone: At one boundary the junction diverges from the germline segment, which might be a read error. V is TRBV7-7 and J is TRBJ2-2, with 7 bases matching TRBD2. This CDR3 has 16 residues. Germline assignment: CDR1 SSHAT and CDR2 FNYEAQ (reference sequence). CDR3 in amino acids: CASSPLPGGSTGELFF. CDR3 in DNA: TGTGCTAGCAGCCCACTACCCGGGGGGAGCACCGGGGAGCTGTTTTTT.

The chain recombines TRBV5-1 with TRBJ2-2, with 9 bases fitting TRBD1. This CDR3 comprises 16 residues. Trimming took 0 bases from V and 6 from J; bases not matched to a gene: 6. CDR1 and CDR2 from the germline V gene are SGHRS and YFSETQ. CDR3 sequence reads: CASSLGLQGAPGELFF. The CDR3 DNA reads TGCGCCAGCAGCTTGGGTTTACAGGGGGCCCCCGGGGAGCTGTTTTTT.

This chain links TRBV14 with TRBJ1-2; D call uncertain. From germline, CDR1 is SGHDN and CDR2 FVKESK. V was cut by 1 base and J by 5 bases, with 5 bases left in between. The CDR3 contains 12 residues. The CDR3 loop reads CASSQVLYGYTF. Written as DNA, the CDR3 is TGTGCCAGCAGCCAAGTTTTATATGGCTACACCTTC.

This chain uses TRBV11-1 with TRBJ2-7; D remains unclear. Germline CDR1 is SGHAT and CDR2 is FQDESV (reference sequence). The CDR3 is 15 residues long. Trimming cost V 5 bases and J 1 base, with 15 bases left between them. The CDR3 loop is CASSPRWSESYEQYF. The CDR3 DNA reads TGTGCCAGCAGCCCCAGGTGGTCCGAATCCTACGAGCAGTACTTC.

The J gene is TRBJ1-1, the V gene TRBV6-4, with TRBD1 matching 10 bases. The CDR3 contains 14 residues. Looked up from germline, CDR1 is MRHNA and CDR2 is SNTAGT. V lost 3 bases and J lost 10; bases outside the gene matches: 8. The DNA for the CDR3 is TGTGCCAGCAGTGAAACCGGGACAGGGGAGGGAGCTTTCTTT. This gives the protein CASSETGTGEGAFF.

Notes on this clone: Other DNA sequences in this specimen translate into the identical CDR3. The rearrangement uses TRBV5-1 and TRBJ2-7; 8 bases align to TRBD2. CDR1 and CDR2 (germline): SGHRS, YFSETQ. J gave up 0 bases and V 1 base, and 0 bases lay outside the gene matches. This CDR3 is 14 amino acids long. The chain's CDR3 is CASSLTSGSYEQYF. CDR3 coding DNA: TGCGCCAGCAGCTTGACTAGCGGCTCCTACGAGCAGTACTTC.

The chain is built from TRBV7-2 and TRBJ1-1; TRBD1 is a possible D gene (6 bases). CDR3 length equals 17 residues. Germline CDR1 SGHTA, CDR2 FQGNSA. The ends were cut back, 5 bases at V and 1 base at J, with 20 bases in the middle. The CDR3 DNA reads TGTGCCAGCAGCCCTAGGGGGGGGTTAGGGAGGAACACTGAAGCTTTCTTT. As protein: CASSPRGGLGRNTEAFF.

The CDR3 DNA follows: TGTGCCAGCAGAGTGGACAGGGGCTCCTACAATGAGCAGTTCTTC. Translating it yields CASRVDRGSYNEQFF. The chain joins TRBV7-3 to TRBJ2-1, with TRBD1 matching over 9 bases. V dropped 6 bases and J dropped 0; count of bases not matched to a gene: 3. This CDR3 has 15 amino acids. Germline V CDR1 and CDR2: SGHTA, FQGTGA.

CDR3 coding DNA: TGTGCCAGCAGCCCGGACAGGGACGAAGCTTTCTTT. Amino acids: CASSPDRDEAFF. The J gene is TRBJ1-1, the V gene TRBV11-2; 8 bases match TRBD1. Per germline, CDR1 SGHAT and CDR2 FQNNGV. The V segment lost 5 bases and the J segment 8 bases; nucleotides outside the gene matches: 4. This CDR3 contains 12 residues. Full variable domain (outside the CDR3, taken from reference TRBV11-2 and TRBJ1-1): EAGVAQSPRYKIIEKRQSVAFWCNPISGHATLYWYQQILGQGPKLLIQFQNNGVVDDSQLPKDRFSAERLKGVDSTLKIQPAKLEDSAVYLCASSPDRDEAFFGQGTRLTVV.

This clone was recorded only once. The chain carries TRBV5-1 and TRBJ2-1; 7 bases are a match to TRBD1. The CDR3 covers 16 residues. The V gene end was trimmed by 4 bases and the J gene end by 2 bases; junction bases not matched to a gene: 9. Germline V gene lookup returns CDR1 SGHRS and CDR2 YFSETQ. CDR3 amino acids: CASSVTSGGPYNEQFF. In nucleotides, the CDR3 is TGCGCCAGCAGCGTGACTTCAGGGGGACCCTACAATGAGCAGTTCTTC.